The T cell receptor beta chain under discussion was sequenced for a study of blood T cell repertoires in COVID-19. The CDR3 length is 17 residues. Per germline, CDR1 KGHSH and CDR2 LQKENI. V shed 4 bases and J 4 bases; nucleotides not matched to a gene: 9. This clone occurred once. Data came from immunoSEQ multiplex PCR; TCRdb stores just in-frame clones and leaves some out. The sample contains some 200,000 clones, roughly 79% of which appear only once. The origin of this receptor is a woman older than 75 with COVID-19, enrolled during active disease. The sequencing input was peripheral blood. J is TRBJ2-7 and V is TRBV18, with 14 bases that match TRBD2. In DNA form, the CDR3 reads TGTGCCAGCTCACTAGGGACTAGCGGGGGTTTTCCTTACGAGCAGTACTTC. It codes for CASSLGTSGGFPYEQYF.